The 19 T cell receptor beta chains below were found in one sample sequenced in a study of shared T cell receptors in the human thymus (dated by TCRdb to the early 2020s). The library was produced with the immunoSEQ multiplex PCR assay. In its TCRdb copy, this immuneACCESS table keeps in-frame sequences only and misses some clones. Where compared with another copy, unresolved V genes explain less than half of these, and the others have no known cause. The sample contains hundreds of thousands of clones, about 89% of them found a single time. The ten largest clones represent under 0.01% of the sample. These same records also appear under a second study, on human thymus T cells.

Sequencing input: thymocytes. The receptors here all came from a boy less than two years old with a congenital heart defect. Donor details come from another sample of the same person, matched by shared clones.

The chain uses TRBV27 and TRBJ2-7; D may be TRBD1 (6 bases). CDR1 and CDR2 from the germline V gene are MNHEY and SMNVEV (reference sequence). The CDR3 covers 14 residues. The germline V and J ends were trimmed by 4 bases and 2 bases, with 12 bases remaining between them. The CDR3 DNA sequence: TGTGCCAGCAGTTCAACAGGGTATCCCTACGAGCAGTACTTC. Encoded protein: CASSSTGYPYEQYF.

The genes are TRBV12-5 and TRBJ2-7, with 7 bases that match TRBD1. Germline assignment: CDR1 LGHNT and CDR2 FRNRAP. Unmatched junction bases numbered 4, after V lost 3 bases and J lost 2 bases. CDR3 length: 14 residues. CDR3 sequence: CASGLGGPPYEQYF. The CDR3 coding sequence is TGTGCTAGTGGTTTAGGGGGCCCTCCCTACGAGCAGTACTTC.

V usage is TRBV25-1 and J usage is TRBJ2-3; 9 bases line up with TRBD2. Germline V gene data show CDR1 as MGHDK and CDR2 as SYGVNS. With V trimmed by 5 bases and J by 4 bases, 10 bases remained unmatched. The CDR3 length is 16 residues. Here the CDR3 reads CASSIPAGGPPDTQYF. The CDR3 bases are TGTGCCAGCAGTATCCCGGCGGGAGGGCCCCCAGATACGCAGTATTTT.

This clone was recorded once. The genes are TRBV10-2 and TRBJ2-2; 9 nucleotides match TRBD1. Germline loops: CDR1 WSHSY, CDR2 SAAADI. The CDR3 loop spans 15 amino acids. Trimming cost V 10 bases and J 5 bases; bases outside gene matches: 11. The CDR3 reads CATSGTGKRTGELFF. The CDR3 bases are TGCGCCACCTCCGGGACAGGGAAGCGGACCGGGGAGCTGTTTTTT.

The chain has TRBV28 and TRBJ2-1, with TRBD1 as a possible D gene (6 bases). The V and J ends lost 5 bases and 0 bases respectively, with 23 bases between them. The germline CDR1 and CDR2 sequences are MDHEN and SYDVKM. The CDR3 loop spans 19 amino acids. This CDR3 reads CASSPSQSGQISSYNEQFF. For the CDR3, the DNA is TGTGCCAGCAGTCCAAGCCAATCCGGACAGATAAGCTCCTACAATGAGCAGTTCTTC.

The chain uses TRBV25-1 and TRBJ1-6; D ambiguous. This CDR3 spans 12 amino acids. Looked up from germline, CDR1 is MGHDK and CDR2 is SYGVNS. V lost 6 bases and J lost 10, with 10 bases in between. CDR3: CASSGSGSPLHF. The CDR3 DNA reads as TGTGCCAGCAGCGGGTCGGGGTCACCCCTCCACTTT.

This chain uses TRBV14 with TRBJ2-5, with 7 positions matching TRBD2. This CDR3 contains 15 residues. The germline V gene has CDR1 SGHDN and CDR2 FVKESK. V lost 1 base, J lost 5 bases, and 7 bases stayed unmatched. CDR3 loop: CASSQGVEGGETQYF. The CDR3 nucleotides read TGTGCCAGCAGCCAAGGAGTCGAGGGAGGGGAGACCCAGTACTTC.

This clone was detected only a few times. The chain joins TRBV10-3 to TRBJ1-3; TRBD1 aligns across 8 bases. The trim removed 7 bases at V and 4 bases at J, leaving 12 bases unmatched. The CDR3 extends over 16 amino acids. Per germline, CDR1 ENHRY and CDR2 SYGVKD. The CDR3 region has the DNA TGTGCCATCATGCCCAGGGGGCTTTTAACAGGAAACACCATATATTTT. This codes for CAIMPRGLLTGNTIYF.

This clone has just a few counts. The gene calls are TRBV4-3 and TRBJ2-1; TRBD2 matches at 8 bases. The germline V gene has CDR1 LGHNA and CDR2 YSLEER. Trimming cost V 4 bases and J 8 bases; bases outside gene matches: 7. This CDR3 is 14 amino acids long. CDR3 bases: TGCGCCAGCAGCCGCGGGGGGCCCCTTGATGAGCAGTTCTTC. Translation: CASSRGGPLDEQFF.

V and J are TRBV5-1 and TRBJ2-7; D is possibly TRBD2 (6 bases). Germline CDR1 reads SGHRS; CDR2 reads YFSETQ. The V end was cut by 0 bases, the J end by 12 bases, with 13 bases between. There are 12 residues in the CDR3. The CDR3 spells CASSLDGPEGYF. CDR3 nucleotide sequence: TGCGCCAGCAGCTTGGACGGGCCGGAGGGGTACTTC.

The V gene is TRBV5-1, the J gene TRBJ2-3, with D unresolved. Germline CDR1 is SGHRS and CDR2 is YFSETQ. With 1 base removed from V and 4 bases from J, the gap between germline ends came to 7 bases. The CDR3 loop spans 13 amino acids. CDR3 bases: TGCGCCAGCAGCTTGAGTAGTCCAGATACGCAGTATTTT. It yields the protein CASSLSSPDTQYF.

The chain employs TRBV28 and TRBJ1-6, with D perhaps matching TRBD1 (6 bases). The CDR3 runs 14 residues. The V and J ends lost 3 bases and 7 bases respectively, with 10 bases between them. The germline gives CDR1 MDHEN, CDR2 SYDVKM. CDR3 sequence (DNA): TGTGCCAGCAGTTTCAGGGGCGAGAATTCACCCCTCCACTTT. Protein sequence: CASSFRGENSPLHF.

Written as DNA, the CDR3 is TGTGCCAGCAGTCCATTAGGGATAGCGGGGGCCTCCTACGAGCAGTACTTC. It is translated as CASSPLGIAGASYEQYF. The genes are TRBV28 and TRBJ2-7; 9 bases line up with TRBD2. The CDR3 consists of 17 residues. The germline V gene has CDR1 MDHEN and CDR2 SYDVKM. J gave up 0 bases and V 5 bases, and 11 bases lay outside the gene matches. The full variable domain, its missing parts supplied by reference TRBV28 and TRBJ2-7, is DVKVTQSSRYLVKRTGEKVFLECVQDMDHENMFWYRQDPGLGLRLIYFSYDVKMKEKGDIPEGYSVSREKKERFSLILESASTNQTSMYLCASSPLGIAGASYEQYFGPGTRLTVT.

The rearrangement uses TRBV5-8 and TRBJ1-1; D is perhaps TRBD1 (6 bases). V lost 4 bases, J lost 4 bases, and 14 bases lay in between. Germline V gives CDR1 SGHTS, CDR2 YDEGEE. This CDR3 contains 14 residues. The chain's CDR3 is CASSISGVGTEAFF. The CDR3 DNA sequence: TGTGCCAGCAGCATTTCAGGGGTGGGCACTGAAGCTTTCTTT.

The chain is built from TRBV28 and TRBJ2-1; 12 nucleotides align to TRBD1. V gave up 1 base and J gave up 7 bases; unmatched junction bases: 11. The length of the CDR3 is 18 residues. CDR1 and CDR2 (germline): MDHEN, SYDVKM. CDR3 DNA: TGTGCCAGCAGTTTATTCGGGACAGGGGGCGATAGGAAGAATGAGCAGTTCTTC. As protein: CASSLFGTGGDRKNEQFF.

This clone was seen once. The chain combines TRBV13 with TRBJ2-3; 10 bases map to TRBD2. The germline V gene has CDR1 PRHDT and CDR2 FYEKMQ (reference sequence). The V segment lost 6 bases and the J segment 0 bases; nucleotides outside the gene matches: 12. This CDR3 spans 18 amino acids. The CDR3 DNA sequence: TGTGCCAGCAGGAGAAAGACTAGCGGGCTATCTAGCACAGATACGCAGTATTTT. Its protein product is CASRRKTSGLSSTDTQYF.

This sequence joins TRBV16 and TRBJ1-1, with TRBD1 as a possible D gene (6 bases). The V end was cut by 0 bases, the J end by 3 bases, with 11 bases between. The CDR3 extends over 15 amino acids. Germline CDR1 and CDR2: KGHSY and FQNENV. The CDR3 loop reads CASSQSGGMDTEAFF. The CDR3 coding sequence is TGTGCCAGCAGCCAATCAGGGGGTATGGACACTGAAGCTTTCTTT.

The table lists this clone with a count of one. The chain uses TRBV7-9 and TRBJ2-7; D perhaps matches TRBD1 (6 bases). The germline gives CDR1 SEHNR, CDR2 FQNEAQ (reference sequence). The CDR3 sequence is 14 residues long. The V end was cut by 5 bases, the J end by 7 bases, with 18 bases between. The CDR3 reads CASSPGTNSWEQYF. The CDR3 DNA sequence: TGTGCCAGCAGCCCCGGGACAAACAGCTGGGAGCAGTACTTC.

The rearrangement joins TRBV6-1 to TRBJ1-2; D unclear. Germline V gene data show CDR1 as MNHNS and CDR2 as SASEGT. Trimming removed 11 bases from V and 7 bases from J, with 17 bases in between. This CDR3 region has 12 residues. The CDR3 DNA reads TGTGCCGGAGGTAGGCAGGATCGTGGCTACACCTTC. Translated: CAGGRQDRGYTF.